These 27 T cell receptor beta chains were sequenced from one sample in a study of shared T cell receptors in the human thymus. TCRdb's copy holds only in-frame clones and misses some; the assay was immunoSEQ multiplex PCR. The sample records 500,000 to 850,000 clones, about 89% being singletons. The same data also went into a second study, on human thymus T cells.

The sequencing input was thymocytes. These receptors were collected from a boy younger than two with a congenital heart defect.

The chain couples TRBV4-3 to TRBJ1-1; possible D gene TRBD1, 5 bases. CDR1 is LGHNA, CDR2 YSLEER, per germline. V lost 2 bases to trimming and J lost 1 base, with 5 bases between them. CDR3 length equals 13 residues. The CDR3 protein is CASSQRGNTEAFF. In nucleotides, the CDR3 is TGCGCCAGCAGCCAAAGGGGGAACACTGAAGCTTTCTTT.

The rearrangement joins TRBV7-9 to TRBJ2-7; D perhaps matches TRBD2 (5 bases). With 0 bases removed from V and 2 bases from J, the gap between germline ends came to 14 bases. The CDR3 spans 16 residues. CDR1 and CDR2 from the germline V gene are SEHNR and FQNEAQ (reference sequence). CDR3 DNA sequence: TGTGCCAGCAGCTTAGCGGTGACGGGAAGGACCTACGAGCAGTACTTC. This gives the protein CASSLAVTGRTYEQYF.

This chain joins TRBV9 and TRBJ1-6, with D maybe TRBD1 (5 bases). Germline CDR1 and CDR2: SGDLS and YYNGEE. V was trimmed by 0 bases and J by 2 bases, leaving 18 bases between them. The CDR3 length is 19 residues. The CDR3, as DNA: TGTGCCAGCAGCGTAGCCCCACAGGCGCCTTGGACCTATAATTCACCCCTCCACTTT. Translation: CASSVAPQAPWTYNSPLHF.

The chain uses TRBV10-3 and TRBJ2-5, with unresolved D. V lost 2 bases to trimming and J lost 5 bases, with 9 bases between them. The CDR3 extends over 13 amino acids. The germline V gene has CDR1 ENHRY and CDR2 SYGVKD. CDR3 in amino acids: CAISEESMETQYF. The CDR3 coding sequence is TGTGCCATCAGTGAGGAGTCTATGGAGACCCAGTACTTC.

This clone has a single count. The chain links TRBV28 to TRBJ2-7; D is perhaps TRBD1 (5 bases). This CDR3 is built from 15 residues. Trimming took 8 bases from V and 5 from J, leaving 22 bases between them. Germline V CDR1 and CDR2: MDHEN, SYDVKM. CDR3 protein: CASCQGIYTPNEQYF. The DNA of the CDR3 is TGTGCCAGCTGCCAGGGAATCTATACCCCTAACGAGCAGTACTTC.

The chain uses TRBV18 and TRBJ1-1; 9 nucleotides agree with TRBD1. V lost 3 bases and J lost 2; bases outside the gene matches: 13. This CDR3 region has 18 residues. CDR1 KGHSH and CDR2 LQKENI come from the germline V gene. CDR3 in amino acids: CASSPTGETGGHNTEAFF. The CDR3 bases are TGTGCCAGCTCACCCACCGGGGAGACAGGGGGACATAACACTGAAGCTTTCTTT.

This sequence joins TRBV11-3 and TRBJ2-3; 7 bases map to TRBD2. J gave up 4 bases and V 3 bases, and 13 bases lay outside the gene matches. The CDR3 covers 17 residues. Germline loops: CDR1 SGHNT, CDR2 YENEEA. CDR3 coding DNA: TGTGCCAGCAGCTTGGCGGCTAGCGGAGGAGACCCAGATACGCAGTATTTT. Amino acid sequence: CASSLAASGGDPDTQYF.

The chain links TRBV28 to TRBJ2-1; tentative D call: TRBD2 (5 bases). This CDR3 has 16 amino acids. The V end lost 3 bases, the J end lost 5 bases, and 17 bases lay between the germline ends. CDR1 is MDHEN and CDR2 is SYDVKM in the germline V gene. CDR3 amino acids: CASSFPPGISNNEQFF. CDR3 sequence (DNA): TGTGCCAGCAGTTTCCCCCCCGGGATTAGTAACAATGAGCAGTTCTTC.

The chain is built from TRBV14 and TRBJ1-2; 8 bases align to TRBD1. The CDR3 has 17 residues. V lost 1 base, J lost 3 bases, and 10 bases stayed unmatched. Germline assignment: CDR1 SGHDN and CDR2 FVKESK. CDR3: CASSQGPGPDRDYGYTF. Here the CDR3 DNA reads TGTGCCAGCAGCCAAGGCCCGGGACCGGACAGGGACTATGGCTACACCTTC.

The V call is TRBV28, the J call TRBJ1-6; TRBD1 matches 7 bases. Germline V gene lookup returns CDR1 MDHEN and CDR2 SYDVKM. The J segment lost 7 bases and the V segment lost 2 bases, leaving 14 bases of the junction unmatched. The CDR3 sequence is 18 residues long. The CDR3 region has the DNA TGTGCCAGCAGTTTACGGTCCCAAACAGGGGTGAGGAATTCACCCCTCCACTTT. Translating it yields CASSLRSQTGVRNSPLHF.

The chain carries TRBV6-1 and TRBJ2-5; D perhaps matches TRBD2 (6 bases). CDR3 length: 17 amino acids. V was clipped by 4 bases and J by 1 base, with 19 bases between them. Germline loops: CDR1 MNHNS, CDR2 SASEGT. The CDR3 region has the DNA TGTGCCAGCAGTGTATCTTGCCGGGTGGGGGGCCAAGAGACCCAGTACTTC. Protein sequence: CASSVSCRVGGQETQYF.

This clone was seen once. The rearrangement links TRBV10-2 to TRBJ1-2; 7 nucleotides agree with TRBD1. Germline V gives CDR1 WSHSY, CDR2 SAAADI. With 7 bases clipped from V and 3 bases from J, the junction kept 20 bases outside the gene matches. This CDR3 is 18 amino acids long. CDR3 coding DNA: TGCGCCAGCAAGCCCCAAGCCGACGACCGACAGGGTTACTATGGCTACACCTTC. Translated, it gives CASKPQADDRQGYYGYTF.

The V and J genes are TRBV6-6 and TRBJ2-5; a possible D gene is TRBD2 (5 bases). The ends were cut back, 0 bases at V and 2 bases at J, with 13 bases in the middle. The germline gives CDR1 MNHNY, CDR2 SVGAGI (reference sequence). This CDR3 has 16 residues. The CDR3: CASSYSHSDLQETQYF. CDR3 DNA: TGTGCCAGCAGTTACTCCCATAGCGACCTACAAGAGACCCAGTACTTC.

V gene TRBV6-5 combines with J gene TRBJ1-2; weak D call: TRBD1 (5 bases). Germline assignment: CDR1 MNHEY and CDR2 SVGAGI. V gave up 6 bases and J gave up 7 bases, with 21 bases separating them. The CDR3 sequence is 15 residues long. CDR3 residues: CASSKVGGRGIGYTF. CDR3 bases: TGTGCCAGCAGCAAAGTCGGCGGGAGGGGTATTGGCTACACCTTC.

The chain recombines TRBV19 with TRBJ1-5, with D hard to call. There are 15 residues in the CDR3. The germline CDR1 and CDR2 sequences are LNHDA and SQIVND (reference sequence). V lost 4 bases and J 1 base, leaving 11 bases between the germline ends. CDR3 amino acids: CASSTPGISNQPQHF. The CDR3 nucleotides are TGTGCCAGTAGTACCCCGGGGATCAGCAATCAGCCCCAGCATTTT.

V usage is TRBV2 and J usage is TRBJ2-5, with 7 positions matching TRBD1. Judging by the DNA end, TRBJ2-7 fits better; the J call may be wrong. Germline V gene data show CDR1 as SNHLY and CDR2 as FYNNEI. The CDR3 runs 15 residues. Here the CDR3 reads CASSQNPRTGNEQYF. The CDR3 DNA is TGTGCCAGCAGTCAGAATCCAAGGACAGGCAACGAGCAGTACTTC.

This clone has only one observation. V usage is TRBV29-1 and J usage is TRBJ1-1; TRBD1 matches 10 bases. Germline loops: CDR1 SQVTM, CDR2 ANQGSEA. The CDR3 totals 13 residues. J lost 11 bases, V lost 2 bases, and 8 bases had no gene match. CDR3 loop: CSVENRDRGEAFF. CDR3 nucleotides: TGCAGCGTTGAAAATAGGGACAGGGGCGAGGCTTTCTTT.

The chain has TRBV29-1 and TRBJ2-5, with a tentative D call TRBD1 (6 bases). Between the trimmed V and J ends, which lost 0 bases and 0 bases, there was a span of 20 bases. The CDR3 loop spans 18 amino acids. Germline V gene data show CDR1 as SQVTM and CDR2 as ANQGSEA. The CDR3 coding sequence is TGCAGCGTTGAAGATGGGACCCGGGACACCACGAACCAAGAGACCCAGTACTTC. Translation gives CSVEDGTRDTTNQETQYF.

This chain uses TRBV25-1 with TRBJ1-1, with D possibly being TRBD1 (5 bases). Per germline, CDR1 MGHDK and CDR2 SYGVNS. The CDR3 is made up of 17 amino acids. V was clipped by 2 bases and J by 1 base, with 17 bases between them. The CDR3 coding sequence is TGTGCCAGCAGTGAAAGCCACCCCCCCACAGGGAACACTGAAGCTTTCTTT. It yields the protein CASSESHPPTGNTEAFF.

The V gene is TRBV27, the J gene TRBJ1-2; 10 nucleotides align to TRBD1. The CDR3 runs 16 residues. In germline, CDR1 is MNHEY, CDR2 SMNVEV (reference sequence). V was pared by 5 bases and J by 3 bases, with 9 bases of the junction left unmatched. The CDR3, as DNA: TGTGCCAGCAGTCAAATGCGACAGGGGGCGGACTATGGCTACACCTTC. It translates to CASSQMRQGADYGYTF.

The CDR3 loop is CASSGPGGNQPQHF. CDR3 nucleotide sequence: TGTGCCAGCAGTGGGCCAGGGGGCAATCAGCCCCAGCATTTT. The chain combines TRBV25-1 with TRBJ1-5; maybe TRBD1 (6 bases). CDR1 is MGHDK, CDR2 SYGVNS, per germline. The CDR3 spans 14 residues. V gave up 4 bases and J gave up 2 bases, with 9 bases separating them.

The chain recombines TRBV7-9 with TRBJ2-1; 13 bases agree with TRBD2. Germline values: CDR1 SEHNR, CDR2 FQNEAQ (reference sequence). Trimming took 5 bases from V and 7 from J; bases not matched to a gene: 5. The CDR3 extends over 15 amino acids. CDR3 in amino acids: CASSGTSGNGNEQFF. In DNA form, the CDR3 reads TGTGCCAGCAGCGGGACTAGCGGGAATGGAAATGAGCAGTTCTTC.

As regards this clone: Since the CDR3 does not end with the conserved phenylalanine or tryptophan, this likely comes from a read error. Because the CDR3's place on the DNA is in doubt, the DNA is left out and the CDR3 is given as listed by TCRdb. CDR3 region: CASSHRTVQV. J is TRBJ1-2 and V is TRBV12-1. TRBV12-1 is listed as a pseudogene. The CDR3 numbers 10 amino acids, ends counted.

The CDR3 nucleotides are TGTGCCAGCAGCCCTGAAGGACTAATTTACGAGCAGTACTTC. Encoded protein: CASSPEGLIYEQYF. V gene TRBV7-2 combines with J gene TRBJ2-7; TRBD2 might be the D (6 bases). This CDR3 has 14 amino acids. V lost 5 bases and J 4 bases, leaving 15 bases between the germline ends. CDR1 is SGHTA, CDR2 FQGNSA, per germline.

CDR3 protein: CASSLSRREEGQPQHF. In nucleotides, the CDR3 is TGTGCCAGCAGTTTATCGAGGAGGGAGGAGGGTCAGCCCCAGCATTTT. The chain employs TRBV28 and TRBJ1-5; D is undetermined. This CDR3 contains 16 residues. Germline values: CDR1 MDHEN, CDR2 SYDVKM. The ends were cut back, 1 base at V and 6 bases at J, with 16 bases in the middle.

The J gene is TRBJ1-4, the V gene TRBV4-3, with TRBD1 matching 10 bases. Germline V gene lookup returns CDR1 LGHNA and CDR2 YSLEER. The CDR3 is 19 amino acids. The V and J ends lost 0 bases and 5 bases, in that order; junction bases with no gene match: 12. The CDR3 region has the DNA TGCGCCAGCAGCCAAGAGCCCGGGACAGGGGTCGGGGAAAATGAAAAACTGTTTTTT. It specifies CASSQEPGTGVGENEKLFF.

The V call is TRBV27, the J call TRBJ2-6; D is uncertain. The CDR3 loop spans 15 amino acids. Looked up from germline, CDR1 is MNHEY and CDR2 is SMNVEV (reference sequence). V was trimmed by 0 bases and J by 0 bases, leaving 3 bases between them. The CDR3 spells CASSLSSSGANVLTF. CDR3 nucleotide sequence: TGTGCCAGCAGTTTATCGAGCTCTGGGGCCAACGTCCTGACTTTC.